This entry features one T cell receptor beta chain sequence. This clonotype was observed a handful of times. It has no known antigen specificity. Base qualities are not provided; no much larger clone lies one nucleotide away. The entry originates in a study of response to subunit inactivated influenza vaccine listed by TCRdb under 2018. Turning to the overall study: Deep quantitative profiling of the T cell receptor repertoire was used in the study to follow responses to a trivalent subunit inactivated influenza vaccine.

At the junction V is shortened by 1 base and J by 5 bases, with 14 bases in between. CDR1 and CDR2, looked up from the germline V gene (reference sequence), are LNHNV and YYDKDF. The CDR3, from cysteine to phenylalanine, totals 15 residues. The kept DNA is CDR3 alone, 45 bases in frame from the first base. The library was produced with RT-PCR. Sequencing instrument: Illumina HiSeq 2500. TCRdb applied fastp at Q25 and MiXCR to the public reads, then kept only in-frame beta chains. A single entry per CDR3 protein holds the most common genes and DNA from its merged rows. The sample profile shows 700,000 to 900,000 distinct CDR3 sequences; around 20% of them were found once. The leading ten clones occupy 10% of the sample. On the study overall, not on this receptor specifically: The authors suggested that each seasonal influenza vaccination may recruit only a limited number of new T cells.

The input for sequencing was PBMCs from blood, taken about 5 days after vaccination. In this chain, TRBV15 is recombined with TRBJ2-5; the D segment could be TRBD1, given 6 matching bases. The source is a man between 50 and 59 years old who received an inactivated influenza vaccine. Donor details come from another sample of the same person, matched by shared clones. The encoded CDR3 is CATSRGQGGKETQYF. In nucleotide form, the sequence is TGTGCCACCAGCAGAGGACAAGGGGGTAAGGAGACCCAGTACTTC.